This T cell receptor (beta chain) was observed in a study of T cell responses to AZD1222 COVID-19 vaccine. Only in-frame clones appear in the TCRdb table, and some are missing; sequencing was by immunoSEQ multiplex PCR. The table has under 200,000 clones, approximately 88% seen once. V lost 0 bases, J lost 8 bases, and 19 bases lay in between. The CDR3 loop spans 16 amino acids. Germline CDR1 MNHEY, CDR2 SVGAGI. The chain recombines TRBV6-5 with TRBJ1-2; no firm D call. The sequence derives from an adult who received the AZD1222 COVID-19 vaccine. Source: peripheral blood, taken 28 days after the second AZD1222 dose. The CDR3 here is CASSYSASWAAKGYTF. The CDR3 DNA is TGTGCCAGCAGTTACTCGGCAAGTTGGGCAGCTAAAGGCTACACCTTC.